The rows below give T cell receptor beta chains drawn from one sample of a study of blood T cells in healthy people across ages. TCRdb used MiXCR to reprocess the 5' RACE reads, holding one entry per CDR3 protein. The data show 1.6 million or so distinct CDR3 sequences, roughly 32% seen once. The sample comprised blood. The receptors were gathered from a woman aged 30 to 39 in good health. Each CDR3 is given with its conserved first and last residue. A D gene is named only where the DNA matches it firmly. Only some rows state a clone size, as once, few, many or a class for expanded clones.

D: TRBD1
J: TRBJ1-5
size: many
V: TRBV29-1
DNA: TGCAGCGTGACAGGGCCCAATCAGCCCCAGCATTTT
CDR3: CSVTGPNQPQHF

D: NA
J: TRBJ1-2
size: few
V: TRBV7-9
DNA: TGTGCCAGCAGCAACGAAAGGACAGCGATACTTAACTATGGCTACACCTTC
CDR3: CASSNERTAILNYGYTF

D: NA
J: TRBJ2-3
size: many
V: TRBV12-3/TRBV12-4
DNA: TGTGCCAGCAGTGTGACCCCGGGTACGCAGTATTTT
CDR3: CASSVTPGTQYF

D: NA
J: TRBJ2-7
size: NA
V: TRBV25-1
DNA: TGTGCCAGCAGTGACCTGAACTCCTACGAGCAGTACTTC
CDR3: CASSDLNSYEQYF

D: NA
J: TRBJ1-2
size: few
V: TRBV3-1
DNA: TGTGCCAGCAGCCAAGTACGACATAATGGCTACACCTTC
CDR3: CASSQVRHNGYTF

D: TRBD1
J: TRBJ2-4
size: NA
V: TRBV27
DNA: TGTGCCAGCAGTCCCGGGACAGGGATTGGGGAGCAGTACTTC
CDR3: CASSPGTGIGEQYF

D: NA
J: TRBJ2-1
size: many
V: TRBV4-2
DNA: TGTGCCAGCAGCCGAAATCCTAGCATAGGGCAAGGGGGTGAGCAGTTCTTC
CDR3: CASSRNPSIGQGGEQFF

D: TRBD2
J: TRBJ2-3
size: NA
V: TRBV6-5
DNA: TGTGCCAGCAGTTACCCGGCGGGCACTAGCGGGGGGGCATTGTTGTATTTT
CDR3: CASSYPAGTSGGALLYF

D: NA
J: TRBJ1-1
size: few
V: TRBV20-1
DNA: TGCAGTGGCCACGCGAACACTGAAGCTTTCTTT
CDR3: CSGHANTEAFF

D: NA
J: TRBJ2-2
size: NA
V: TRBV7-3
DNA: TGTGCCAGCAGCTTATACACGAACACCGGGGAGCTGTTTTTT
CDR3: CASSLYTNTGELFF

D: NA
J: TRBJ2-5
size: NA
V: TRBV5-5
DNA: TGTGCCAGCAGCTTTTCGGGGGTATACGAGACCCAGTACTTC
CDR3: CASSFSGVYETQYF

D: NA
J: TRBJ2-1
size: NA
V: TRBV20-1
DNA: TGCAGTGCTAGAGTGGGGTACAATGAGCAGTTCTTC
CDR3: CSARVGYNEQFF

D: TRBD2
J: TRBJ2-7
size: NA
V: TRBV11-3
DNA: TGTGCCAGCAGCCGTAGCGGGGGTGCCTCCTACGAGCAGTACTTC
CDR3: CASSRSGGASYEQYF

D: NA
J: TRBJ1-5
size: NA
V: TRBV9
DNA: TGTGCCAGCAGCGTAGAGGGGACAAGGGGGCAGCCCCAGCATTTT
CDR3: CASSVEGTRGQPQHF

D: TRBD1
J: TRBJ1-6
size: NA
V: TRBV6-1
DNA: TGTGCCAGCAGCCGGGACAGGAAAAGCTCCTATAATTCACCCCTCCATTTT
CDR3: CASSRDRKSSYNSPLHF

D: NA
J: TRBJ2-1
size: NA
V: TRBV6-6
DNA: TGTGCCAGCACCGCGAATCGAGAGCAGTTCTTC
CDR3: CASTANREQFF